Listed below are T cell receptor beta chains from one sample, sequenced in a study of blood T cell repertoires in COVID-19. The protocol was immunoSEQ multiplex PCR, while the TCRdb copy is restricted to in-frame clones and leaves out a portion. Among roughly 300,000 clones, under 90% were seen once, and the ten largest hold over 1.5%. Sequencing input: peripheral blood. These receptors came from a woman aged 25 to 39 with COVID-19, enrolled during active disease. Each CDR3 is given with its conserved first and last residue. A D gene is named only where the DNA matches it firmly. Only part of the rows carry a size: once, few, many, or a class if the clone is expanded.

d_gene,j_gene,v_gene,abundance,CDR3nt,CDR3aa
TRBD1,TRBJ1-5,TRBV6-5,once,TGTGCCAGCAGTACCGCAGGGGGATCTCAGCCCCAGCATTTT,CASSTAGGSQPQHF
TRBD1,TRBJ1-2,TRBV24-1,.,TGTGCCACCAGTGCGGTACAGGGGGATGGCTACACCTTC,CATSAVQGDGYTF
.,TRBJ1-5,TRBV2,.,TGTGCCAGCAGTCGAGGGTTATATAGCAATCAGCCCCAGCATTTT,CASSRGLYSNQPQHF
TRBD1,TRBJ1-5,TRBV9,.,TGTGCCAGCAGCGTGACAGGGGCCCCCAATCAGCCCCAGCATTTT,CASSVTGAPNQPQHF
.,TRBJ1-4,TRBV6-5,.,TGTGCCAGCAGCCCAGGACAACTTGAAAAACTGTTTTTT,CASSPGQLEKLFF
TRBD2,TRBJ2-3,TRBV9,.,TGTGCCAGCAGCGTAGCCGGGGGGAGCACAGATACGCAGTATTTT,CASSVAGGSTDTQYF
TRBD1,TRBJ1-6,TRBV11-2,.,TGTGCCAGCAGCTTGCAGGGGGCTTCCTATAATTCACCCCTCCACTTT,CASSLQGASYNSPLHF
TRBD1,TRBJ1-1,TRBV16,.,TGTGCCAGCAGTACAGGGGGGAACACTGAAGCTTTCTTT,CASSTGGNTEAFF
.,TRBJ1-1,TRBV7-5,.,TGTGTCAGAAGCTCTCTTGAACAGGAGAACACTGAAGCTTTCTTT,CVRSSLEQENTEAFF
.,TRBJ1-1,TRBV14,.,TGTGCCAGCAGCCAAGATTTGGGGGGGGTGAACACTGAAGCTTTCTTT,CASSQDLGGVNTEAFF
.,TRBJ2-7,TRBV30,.,TGTGCCTGGAGTACGGGACACACTAAAGGCTCCTACGAGCAGTACTTC,CAWSTGHTKGSYEQYF
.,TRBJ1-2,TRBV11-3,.,TGTGCCAGCAGCATAACCGGGTTCAACTATGGCTACACCTTC,CASSITGFNYGYTF
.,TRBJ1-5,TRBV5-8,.,TGTGCCAGCAGCCTCGACAGTATCCATCAGCCCCAGCATTTT,CASSLDSIHQPQHF
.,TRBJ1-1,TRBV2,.,TGTGCCAGCAGTGAAGACCGGTCGTGGGCTTTCTTT,CASSEDRSWAFF
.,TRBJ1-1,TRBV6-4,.,TGTGCCAGCAGTGACTCGTTGACAGGCCATGAAGCTTTCTTT,CASSDSLTGHEAFF
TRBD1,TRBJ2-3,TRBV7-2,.,TGTGCCAGCAGCTTGGAGGACAGGGCGACGCAGTATTTT,CASSLEDRATQYF
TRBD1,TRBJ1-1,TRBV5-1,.,TGCGCCAGCAGCTTTAGGACAGGGAGGGCCACTGAAGCTTTCTTT,CASSFRTGRATEAFF
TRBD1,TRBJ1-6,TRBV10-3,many,TGTGCCATCAGCCGGGACAGGGAATCACCCCTCCACTTT,CAISRDRESPLHF
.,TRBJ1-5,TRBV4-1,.,TGCGCCAGCAGCCGGTATCAGGGAACCGCTAGCAATCAGCCCCAGCATTTT,CASSRYQGTASNQPQHF
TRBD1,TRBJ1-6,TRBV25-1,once,TGTGCCAGCAGTGACTCGGAAAAACAGGGGAATTCACCCCTCCACTTT,CASSDSEKQGNSPLHF
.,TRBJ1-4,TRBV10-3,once,TGTGCCATTTCGGGAGACAACGAAAAACTGTTTTTT,CAISGDNEKLFF
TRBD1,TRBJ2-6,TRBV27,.,TGTGCCAGCAGTGCCCGGACAGGGGGCGTTGGGGCCAACGTCCTGACTTTC,CASSARTGGVGANVLTF
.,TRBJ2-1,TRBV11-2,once,TGTGCCAGCAGCTTATCTCTGGCTCGCGTTGGGCATGAGCAGTTCTTC,CASSLSLARVGHEQFF
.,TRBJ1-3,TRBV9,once,TGTGCCAGCAGCGTAAGAGGGGTCGGGGGACCTGGAAACACCATATATTTT,CASSVRGVGGPGNTIYF
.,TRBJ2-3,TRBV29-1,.,TGCAGCGTTGAGGGGGGAGCCCCTAGCACAGATACGCAGTATTTT,CSVEGGAPSTDTQYF
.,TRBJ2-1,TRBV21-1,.,TGTGCCAGCAGCAAATCATATTTTCAGGGGACGAACAAGAATGAGCAGTTCTTC,CASSKSYFQGTNKNEQFF
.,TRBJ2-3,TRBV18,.,TGTGCCAGCTCACCACTTCCTAACCGGGGAACAGATACGCAGTATTTT,CASSPLPNRGTDTQYF
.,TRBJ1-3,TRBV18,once,TGTGCCAGCTCACCATCTCTGAGCTCTGGAAACACCATATATTTT,CASSPSLSSGNTIYF
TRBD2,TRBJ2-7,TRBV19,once,TGTGCCAGTAGTATTGGGGGAGGGGCCCAATACGAGCAGTACTTC,CASSIGGGAQYEQYF
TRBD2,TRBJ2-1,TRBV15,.,TGTGCCACCATGGTCCTGGCGGGGGGGCGCAATGAGCAGTTCTTC,CATMVLAGGRNEQFF
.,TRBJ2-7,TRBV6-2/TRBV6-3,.,TGTGCCAGCAGTCTCAGCTCCTACGAGCAGTACTTC,CASSLSSYEQYF
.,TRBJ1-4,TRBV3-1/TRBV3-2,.,TGTGCCAGCAGCCAGGGGGGGGTCGAAAAACTGTTTTTT,CASSQGGVEKLFF
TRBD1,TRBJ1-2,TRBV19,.,TGTGCCAGTAGTATATCCGGGACAGGGGCGTCCTATGGCTACACCTTC,CASSISGTGASYGYTF
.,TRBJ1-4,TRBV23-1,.,TGCGCCAGCAGTGATCGAGGACAGAGCCATGAAAAACTGTTTTTT,CASSDRGQSHEKLFF
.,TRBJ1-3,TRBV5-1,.,TGCGCCAGCAGCTTGGTCGTCGGGGGTACTGGAAACACCATATATTTT,CASSLVVGGTGNTIYF
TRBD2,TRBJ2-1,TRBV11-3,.,TGTGCCAGCAGCGTCCACGGGGCGGGGGTTGACAATGAGCAGTTCTTC,CASSVHGAGVDNEQFF
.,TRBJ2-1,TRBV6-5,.,TGTGCCAGCAGCCGGGACAACTACAATGAGCAGTTCTTC,CASSRDNYNEQFF
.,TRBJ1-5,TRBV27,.,TGTGCCAGCAGTAGACTTGGAGGGGAGGGTCAGCCCCAGCATTTT,CASSRLGGEGQPQHF
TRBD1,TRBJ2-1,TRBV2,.,TGTGCCAGCACCGAGGGACAGGGGGCCCACAATTCTGAGCAGTTCTTC,CASTEGQGAHNSEQFF
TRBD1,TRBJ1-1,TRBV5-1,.,TGCGCCAGCAGCTTTGGGCCCCAGGGGGTTGGCACTGAAGCTTTCTTT,CASSFGPQGVGTEAFF
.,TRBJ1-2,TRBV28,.,TGTGCCAGCAGATTCGACAGATCTAACTATGGCTACACCTTC,CASRFDRSNYGYTF
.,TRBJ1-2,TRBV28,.,TGTGCCAGCAGCTTCACAGGAAACTATGGCTACACCTTC,CASSFTGNYGYTF
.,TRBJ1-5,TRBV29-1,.,TGCAGCGTTGGCGATCAGCCCCAGCATTTT,CSVGDQPQHF
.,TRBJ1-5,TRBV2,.,TGTGCCAGCGGCTCAGACAGGTCTTACCAGCCCCAGCATTTT,CASGSDRSYQPQHF
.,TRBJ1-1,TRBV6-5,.,TGTGCCAGCAGTTACGGGGGGACTATGAACACTGAAGCTTTCTTT,CASSYGGTMNTEAFF
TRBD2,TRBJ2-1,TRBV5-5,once,TGTGCCAGCACACCTCGCGGGGGGGCAGGTAATGAGCAGTTCTTC,CASTPRGGAGNEQFF
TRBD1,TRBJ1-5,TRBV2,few,TGTGCCAGCAGGAGACAGGGGGCACGGAGCAATCAGCCCCAGCATTTT,CASRRQGARSNQPQHF
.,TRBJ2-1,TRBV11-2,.,TGTGCCAGCAGCTTCCTACACAATGAGCAGTTCTTC,CASSFLHNEQFF
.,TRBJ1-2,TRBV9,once,TGTGCCAGCAGCGTAGGCGGACAGCCTAACTATGGCTACACCTTC,CASSVGGQPNYGYTF
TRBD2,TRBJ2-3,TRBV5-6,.,TGTGCCAGCACCCTCGGCGGGGGAGTGAATACGCAGTATTTT,CASTLGGGVNTQYF
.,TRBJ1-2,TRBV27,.,TGTGCCAGCAGCTTATCGGGAGGGGCGGGGTATGGCTACACCTTC,CASSLSGGAGYGYTF
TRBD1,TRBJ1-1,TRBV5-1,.,TGCGCCAGCAGCGAAGGGACAGGGTGGGACACTGAAGCTTTCTTT,CASSEGTGWDTEAFF
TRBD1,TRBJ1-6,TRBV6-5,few,TGTGCCAGCACCAGGACAGGGCCTAATTCACCCCTCCACTTT,CASTRTGPNSPLHF
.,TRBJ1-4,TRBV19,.,TGTGCCAGTAGTAGCGACAGATGGGATGAAAAACTGTTTTTT,CASSSDRWDEKLFF
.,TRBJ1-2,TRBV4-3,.,TGCGCCAGCAGCCAAGATGTTTTCAGGGTGGACTATGGCTACACCTTC,CASSQDVFRVDYGYTF
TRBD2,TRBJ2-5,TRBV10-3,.,TGTGCCATCAGTGAGTCGGCGGGGGGCCGGGAGACCCAGTACTTC,CAISESAGGRETQYF
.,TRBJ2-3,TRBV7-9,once,TGTGCCAGCAGCCCGGGGTCGACAGATACGCAGTATTTT,CASSPGSTDTQYF
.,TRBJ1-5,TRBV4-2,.,TGTGCCAGCAGCCAAGATGGCCGAAGCAATCAGCCCCAGCATTTT,CASSQDGRSNQPQHF
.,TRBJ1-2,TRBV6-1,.,TGTGCCAGCAGTGAAGAAGTGAGGAGGACTTCTGGCTACACCTTC,CASSEEVRRTSGYTF